This entry features one T cell receptor beta chain sequence. Its antigen is still unknown. This sample is part of a study of resident and recirculating memory T cells in vitiligo. About the research overall: Samples were epidermis from two lesional and two nonlesional sites, plus PBMCs. Notes on the study in general: No unique dominant TCR clone was found in vitiligo lesions. TCR sequences were not conserved across biopsy sites or patients.

Repertoires were generated with immunoSEQ multiplex PCR, while TCRdb's copy carries only in-frame clones and drops some. The sample carries about 42,000 clones, around nine tenths recorded once. The germline V gene encodes CDR1 SEHNR and CDR2 FQNEAQ (reference sequence). The V gene lost 6 bases and the J gene lost 5 bases, with 10 bases spanning the gap. The CDR3 has 12 amino acids. Patients who had received treatment within the previous three months were excluded. This receptor was obtained from a male donor with vitiligo. The source material was blood. This rearrangement joins TRBV7-9 to TRBJ1-2, with D unresolved. CDR3 in DNA: TGTGCCAGCAGGACTGAACCTTATGGCTACACCTTC. Its protein product is CASRTEPYGYTF.